These 10 T cell receptor beta chains came from one sample sequenced in a study of shared clonotypes between healthy human individuals. The repertoire was sequenced with immunoSEQ multiplex PCR; TCRdb's copy has only in-frame clones and lacks some. The sample holds around 940,000 clones, around 80% seen once. The sample taken for sequencing was memory CD4+ T cells sorted from blood. Specified subset: CD45RA-negative fraction. These receptors came from a man younger than 30 in good health.

V gene TRBV19 combines with J gene TRBJ2-7; D gene ambiguous. Germline CDR1 LNHDA, CDR2 SQIVND (reference sequence). This CDR3 contains 15 residues. Trimming left V 3 bases short and J 6 bases short, with 18 bases between. CDR3: CASSMQSSIAGEQYF. The CDR3 DNA sequence: TGTGCCAGTAGTATGCAGAGTAGTATCGCAGGCGAGCAGTACTTC.

V gene TRBV28 combines with J gene TRBJ2-3; TRBD2 aligns across 10 bases. The V and J ends lost 8 bases and 8 bases, in that order; junction bases with no gene match: 10. The CDR3 is 14 amino acids. CDR1 is MDHEN and CDR2 is SYDVKM in the germline V gene. CDR3 nucleotide sequence: TGTGCCAGCGGGAGAGCGGGGGGGCTGGTTACGCAGTATTTT. As protein: CASGRAGGLVTQYF.

This clone has only a few counts. This rearrangement joins TRBV7-3 to TRBJ1-1, with 7 positions matching TRBD1. Germline-derived CDR1 and CDR2 are SGHTA and FQGTGA. Trimming at V came to 3 bases and at J to 5 bases, leaving 6 bases not matched to a gene. The CDR3 is 14 residues long. CDR3 coding DNA: TGTGCCAGCAGCTTCGACAGGGCGGGGACTGAAGCTTTCTTT. Amino acid sequence: CASSFDRAGTEAFF.

The rearrangement joins TRBV28 to TRBJ1-1; TRBD1 agrees at 9 bases. Per the germline V gene, CDR1 is MDHEN and CDR2 is SYDVKM. After removal of 7 bases from V and 1 base from J, the junction contained 7 bases not matched to a gene. The CDR3 is 15 residues long. The CDR3 DNA sequence: TGTGCCAGCATCCACGGGGGACAGGGGAACACTGAAGCTTTCTTT. Protein product: CASIHGGQGNTEAFF.

The J gene is TRBJ2-5, the V gene TRBV10-1, with no clear D. The V gene lost 6 bases and the J gene lost 3 bases, with 2 bases spanning the gap. The CDR3 contains 10 residues. The germline V gene has CDR1 WNHNN and CDR2 SYGVQD (reference sequence). The CDR3 region has the DNA TGCGCCAGCAGGAAAGAGACCCAGTACTTC. Protein: CASRKETQYF.

There are a few counts of this clone. The genes are TRBV10-3 and TRBJ1-6, with a tentative D call TRBD1 (6 bases). Trimming left V 0 bases short and J 10 bases short, with 16 bases between. The CDR3 loop spans 16 amino acids. CDR1 is ENHRY, CDR2 SYGVKD, per germline. CDR3 amino acids: CAISESGRGFGSPLHF. The CDR3 DNA is TGTGCCATCAGTGAGTCCGGGAGGGGGTTCGGCTCACCCCTCCACTTT.

The chain couples TRBV27 to TRBJ2-7; TRBD1 agrees at 9 bases. The germline gives CDR1 MNHEY, CDR2 SMNVEV (reference sequence). The CDR3 covers 16 residues. V lost 5 bases and J lost 5; bases outside the gene matches: 13. CDR3 loop: CASSPSPRTGEHEQYF. The DNA for the CDR3 is TGTGCCAGCAGTCCGTCCCCACGGACAGGGGAGCACGAGCAGTACTTC.

The rearrangement joins TRBV7-6 to TRBJ2-2; TRBD2 agrees at 14 bases. The CDR3 consists of 18 residues. J was trimmed by 6 bases and V by 5 bases; bases with no gene match: 11. The V gene's germline CDR1 is SGHVS and CDR2 FNYEAQ. The CDR3 protein is CASSSGTSGSLYSGELFF. CDR3 nucleotide sequence: TGTGCCAGCAGCAGCGGGACTAGCGGGAGTCTGTATTCCGGGGAGCTGTTTTTT.

V usage is TRBV7-2 and J usage is TRBJ1-4, with TRBD1 identical over 9 bases. CDR1 and CDR2 (germline): SGHTA, FQGNSA. V dropped 5 bases and J dropped 14; count of bases not matched to a gene: 12. This CDR3 has 14 amino acids. The CDR3 loop is CASSQDRGGYALFF. DNA of the CDR3: TGTGCCAGCAGCCAGGACAGGGGAGGTTACGCGCTGTTTTTT.

This chain connects TRBV19 to TRBJ1-6, with 7 bases fitting TRBD1. Unmatched junction bases numbered 5, after V lost 2 bases and J lost 10 bases. The CDR3 spans 14 residues. The germline V gene has CDR1 LNHDA and CDR2 SQIVND (reference sequence). For the CDR3, the DNA is TGTGCCAGTAGTATAACAGGGGAAGGATCACCCCTCCACTTT. It encodes CASSITGEGSPLHF.